The 29 T cell receptor beta chains in this list originate from one sample, sequenced in a study of blood T cell repertoires in COVID-19. Only in-frame clones appear in the TCRdb table, and some are missing; sequencing was by immunoSEQ multiplex PCR. The sample holds under 200,000 clones, over 70% seen once. Material for sequencing was peripheral blood. These receptors were collected from a woman aged 60 to 75 with acute or convalescent COVID-19.

This clone has just a few counts. The CDR3: CASSIGEGWNTEAFF. As DNA, the CDR3 is TGTGCCAGTAGTATAGGCGAGGGTTGGAACACTGAAGCTTTCTTT. This chain joins TRBV19 and TRBJ1-1; D call uncertain. V gave up 1 base and J gave up 1 base, with 10 bases separating them. CDR1 is LNHDA and CDR2 is SQIVND in the germline V gene (reference sequence). The CDR3 contains 15 residues.

This sequence joins TRBV30 and TRBJ1-5, with D possibly matching TRBD1 (6 bases). CDR3 length: 13 amino acids. Germline V CDR1 and CDR2: GTSNPN, SVGIG (reference sequence). The V end lost 5 bases, the J end lost 3 bases, and 11 bases lay between the germline ends. CDR3 sequence: CAWATGYNQPQHF. In nucleotides, the CDR3 is TGTGCCTGGGCCACAGGGTACAATCAGCCCCAGCATTTT.

The gene calls are TRBV28 and TRBJ1-4, with 9 nucleotides matching TRBD1. There are 15 residues in the CDR3. V was pared by 6 bases and J by 5 bases, with 7 bases of the junction left unmatched. Germline V CDR1 and CDR2: MDHEN, SYDVKM. The CDR3 loop reads CASRFSGTGNEKLFF. As DNA, the CDR3 is TGTGCCAGCAGATTCTCCGGGACAGGGAATGAAAAACTGTTTTTT.

The rearrangement uses TRBV7-6 and TRBJ2-1; tentatively, D is TRBD1 (5 bases). This CDR3 comprises 15 residues. Trimming pared 3 bases from V and 4 bases from J, leaving 13 bases between. Germline V gene lookup returns CDR1 SGHVS and CDR2 FNYEAQ. The CDR3 nucleotides are TGTGCCAGCAGCTTCCAGGGTGGAAGGTACAATGAGCAGTTCTTC. Residues: CASSFQGGRYNEQFF.

The genes are TRBV2 and TRBJ1-6; 9 bases align to TRBD1. The trim removed 6 bases at V and 5 bases at J, leaving 8 bases unmatched. CDR1 and CDR2 from the germline V gene are SNHLY and FYNNEI. The CDR3 has 16 amino acids. The CDR3 nucleotides are TGTGCCAGCAGGCTTACAGGGGGCGGAAATAATTCACCCCTCCACTTT. Protein product: CASRLTGGGNNSPLHF.

The chain's CDR3 is CASRPDGLSYEQYF. CDR3 bases: TGTGCCAGTAGGCCAGATGGGCTCTCCTACGAGCAGTACTTC. The chain has TRBV19 and TRBJ2-7, with D unresolved. Germline lookup yields CDR1 LNHDA and CDR2 SQIVND (reference sequence). Trimming took off 6 bases at V and 0 bases at J, with 12 bases between the two ends. CDR3 length: 14 amino acids.

The rearrangement joins TRBV19 to TRBJ1-1; no definite D call. The CDR3 runs 13 residues. Germline V gene sequence: CDR1 LNHDA, CDR2 SQIVND (reference sequence). Trimming cost V 5 bases and J 1 base, with 8 bases left between them. The CDR3 DNA is TGTGCCAGTAGTCAACAGTGGAACACTGAAGCTTTCTTT. The encoded protein is CASSQQWNTEAFF.

The chain combines TRBV11-2 with TRBJ1-2, with D possibly matching TRBD1 (5 bases). CDR3 length: 14 amino acids. Trimming took 0 bases from V and 4 from J, leaving 9 bases between them. In germline, CDR1 is SGHAT, CDR2 FQNNGV. DNA of the CDR3: TGTGCCAGCAGCTTAGAGGGGGGTTTCTATGGCTACACCTTC. This sequence encodes CASSLEGGFYGYTF.

V is TRBV9 and J is TRBJ1-2; 8 bases are shared with TRBD1. The J segment lost 6 bases and the V segment lost 0 bases, leaving 10 bases of the junction unmatched. This CDR3 spans 16 amino acids. Germline assignment: CDR1 SGDLS and CDR2 YYNGEE. This CDR3 reads CASSVEVRTGWNGYTF. Here the CDR3 DNA reads TGTGCCAGCAGCGTAGAAGTGCGGACAGGGTGGAATGGCTACACCTTC.

The chain links TRBV6-6 to TRBJ1-5; D is unresolved. Germline assignment: CDR1 MNHNY and CDR2 SVGAGI (reference sequence). This CDR3 region has 14 residues. V gave up 7 bases and J gave up 5 bases, with 15 bases separating them. The CDR3 spells CASKTGGPDQPQHF. Written as DNA, the CDR3 is TGTGCCAGCAAAACGGGAGGGCCCGATCAGCCCCAGCATTTT.

A single count supports this clone. V gene TRBV7-2 combines with J gene TRBJ1-3; TRBD1 is a possible D gene (6 bases). Trimming cost V 1 base and J 3 bases, with 10 bases left between them. CDR1 is SGHTA and CDR2 is FQGNSA in the germline V gene. This CDR3 contains 15 residues. This CDR3 is CASSLVRGGGNTIYF. CDR3 nucleotide sequence: TGTGCCAGCAGCTTAGTCAGGGGTGGTGGAAACACCATATATTTT.

This clone came up a few times. The rearrangement links TRBV6-5 to TRBJ2-1; D possibly corresponds to TRBD1 (6 bases). CDR3 length: 15 amino acids. CDR1 and CDR2 from the germline V gene are MNHEY and SVGAGI. V gave up 2 bases and J gave up 9 bases, with 17 bases separating them. In nucleotides, the CDR3 is TGTGCCAGCAGTTACAGTAGAGGGGGAGTTGGTGAGCAGTTCTTC. Translating gives CASSYSRGGVGEQFF.

This clone was detected only a few times. The chain joins TRBV29-1 to TRBJ1-3; possible D gene TRBD1, 6 bases. The CDR3 extends over 13 amino acids. Trimming cost V 7 bases and J 0 bases, with 10 bases left between them. CDR1 SQVTM and CDR2 ANQGSEA come from the germline V gene. For the CDR3, the DNA is TGCAGCGCCCGACAGGACTCTGGAAACACCATATATTTT. This translates into CSARQDSGNTIYF.

The rearrangement joins TRBV15 to TRBJ1-2, with a tentative D call TRBD1 (5 bases). Germline CDR1 and CDR2: LNHNV and YYDKDF (reference sequence). V lost 5 bases and J 3 bases, leaving 13 bases between the germline ends. CDR3 length equals 14 residues. CDR3 in amino acids: CATSGGSGDYGYTF. The CDR3 DNA reads as TGTGCCACCAGCGGGGGGTCAGGAGACTATGGCTACACCTTC.

The chain employs TRBV2 and TRBJ2-6; a possible D gene is TRBD2 (5 bases). Per the germline V gene, CDR1 is SNHLY and CDR2 is FYNNEI. The CDR3 runs to 14 residues. V was pared by 4 bases and J by 3 bases, with 7 bases between. CDR3 sequence (DNA): TGTGCCAGCAGTGCTGGAGGTGGGGCCAACGTCCTGACTTTC. Translated, it gives CASSAGGGANVLTF.

The chain couples TRBV27 to TRBJ2-2; 8 bases are shared with TRBD2. The length of the CDR3 is 15 residues. Germline CDR1 reads MNHEY; CDR2 reads SMNVEV (reference sequence). J lost 3 bases, V lost 8 bases, and 8 bases had no gene match. This CDR3 reads CASRGTRPYTGELFF. For the CDR3, the DNA is TGTGCCAGCCGCGGGACTAGACCTTACACCGGGGAGCTGTTTTTT.

The chain has TRBV19 and TRBJ2-1; D perhaps matches TRBD1 (6 bases). The CDR3 spans 15 residues. Trimming pared 4 bases from V and 6 bases from J, leaving 16 bases between. Looked up from germline, CDR1 is LNHDA and CDR2 is SQIVND (reference sequence). The CDR3 here is CASSTLLGAGNEQFF. The DNA for the CDR3 is TGTGCCAGTAGTACCCTTCTGGGGGCAGGCAATGAGCAGTTCTTC.

This sequence joins TRBV7-2 and TRBJ1-1; 8 positions match TRBD1. This CDR3 spans 14 amino acids. Germline loops: CDR1 SGHTA, CDR2 FQGNSA. V was clipped by 5 bases and J by 4 bases; unmatched bases: 6. The CDR3 region is CASSVQGAGTEAFF. The CDR3 DNA sequence: TGTGCCAGCAGCGTTCAGGGGGCCGGCACTGAAGCTTTCTTT.

This chain joins TRBV7-6 and TRBJ2-7; TRBD2 aligns across 13 bases. With 1 base clipped from V and 0 bases from J, the junction kept 9 bases outside the gene matches. Germline loops: CDR1 SGHVS, CDR2 FNYEAQ. The CDR3 runs to 19 residues. CDR3 DNA: TGTGCCAGCAGCTTAGGGGCGGGACTAGCGGGGCCGAGCTCCTACGAGCAGTACTTC. It translates to CASSLGAGLAGPSSYEQYF.

The CDR3 nucleotides read TGTGCCAGCAGCTTAAGCGGGGACTCCTACAATGAGCAGTTCTTC. It yields the protein CASSLSGDSYNEQFF. J is TRBJ2-1 and V is TRBV7-2; 7 nucleotides align to TRBD2. Losses at the gene ends were 2 bases for V and 0 bases for J; bases not matched to a gene: 1. The CDR3 sequence is 15 residues long. CDR1 SGHTA and CDR2 FQGNSA come from the germline V gene.

J is TRBJ2-1 and V is TRBV11-2, with a possible D match to TRBD2 (5 bases). Between the trimmed V and J ends, which lost 3 bases and 4 bases, there was a span of 22 bases. Germline V gene lookup returns CDR1 SGHAT and CDR2 FQNNGV. The CDR3 is made up of 18 amino acids. Written as DNA, the CDR3 is TGTGCCAGCAGCTTTCTTACGGCACGGCTCTCGGGATACAATGAGCAGTTCTTC. Its translation: CASSFLTARLSGYNEQFF.

The gene calls are TRBV4-2 and TRBJ2-5; 11 bases agree with TRBD2. Germline trimming cut 5 bases from V and 7 bases from J; bases unmatched to any gene: 9. CDR1 and CDR2 from the germline V gene are LGHNA and YNFKEQ. This CDR3 has 15 amino acids. CDR3 sequence (DNA): TGTGCCAGCAGCTTACCGGGGACTAGCGGAGGGACCCAGTACTTC. This encodes CASSLPGTSGGTQYF.

The chain carries TRBV27 and TRBJ1-2, with D possibly TRBD1 on 6 matching bases. The CDR3 sequence is 11 residues long. Germline-derived CDR1 and CDR2 are MNHEY and SMNVEV (reference sequence). V was trimmed by 5 bases and J by 5 bases, leaving 6 bases between them. In nucleotides, the CDR3 is TGTGCCAGCAGTCAGGGGTATGGCTACACCTTC. Translation gives CASSQGYGYTF.

The chain couples TRBV19 to TRBJ1-1; D uncertain. The ends were cut back, 1 base at V and 4 bases at J, with 7 bases in the middle. The CDR3 sequence is 13 residues long. The germline V gene has CDR1 LNHDA and CDR2 SQIVND (reference sequence). The CDR3 DNA is TGTGCCAGTAGTATAGTGTCGGGCACTGAAGCTTTCTTT. Amino acid sequence: CASSIVSGTEAFF.

The chain joins TRBV19 to TRBJ2-1; tentative D call: TRBD2 (5 bases). CDR1 LNHDA and CDR2 SQIVND come from the germline V gene (reference sequence). The V gene lost 5 bases and the J gene lost 7 bases, with 15 bases spanning the gap. The CDR3 contains 14 residues. The CDR3 DNA reads as TGTGCCAGTAGTGAACCACAGAGAGGGAATGAGCAGTTCTTC. Translated, it gives CASSEPQRGNEQFF.

The chain couples TRBV2 to TRBJ1-3, with a weak D call TRBD1 (5 bases). The CDR3 has 16 residues. CDR1 SNHLY and CDR2 FYNNEI come from the germline V gene. Trimming stripped 6 bases from V and 7 bases from J, with 22 bases between. The CDR3 DNA sequence: TGTGCCAGCAGCGTTATTTGGCAGGGATCAGGTAACACCATATATTTT. Encoded protein: CASSVIWQGSGNTIYF.

The rearrangement uses TRBV2 and TRBJ2-2, with a weak D call TRBD2 (6 bases). Germline V gives CDR1 SNHLY, CDR2 FYNNEI. CDR3 size: 14 residues. Trimming cost V 11 bases and J 0 bases, with 13 bases left between them. The CDR3 is CASGAGSNTGELFF. CDR3 sequence (DNA): TGTGCCTCTGGGGCGGGGTCGAACACCGGGGAGCTGTTTTTT.

The J gene is TRBJ2-6, the V gene TRBV5-1, with 8 bases fitting TRBD1. V gave up 0 bases and J gave up 0 bases; unmatched junction bases: 5. The CDR3 consists of 18 residues. The germline gives CDR1 SGHRS, CDR2 YFSETQ. DNA for the CDR3: TGCGCCAGCAGCTTGGCGGGACAGGCAAGCTCTGGGGCCAACGTCCTGACTTTC. Translated: CASSLAGQASSGANVLTF. Combining the CDR3 with reference TRBV5-1 and TRBJ2-6 gives the whole variable domain KAGVTQTPRYLIKTRGQQVTLSCSPISGHRSVSWYQQTPGQGLQFLFEYFSETQRNKGNFPGRFSGRQFSNSRSEMNVSTLELGDSALYLCASSLAGQASSGANVLTFGAGSRLTVL.

The chain carries TRBV6-2 or TRBV6-3 and TRBJ2-2; D possibly corresponds to TRBD2 (6 bases). The V and J ends lost 4 bases and 1 base respectively, with 10 bases between them. This CDR3 has 15 residues. Germline lookup yields CDR1 MNHEY and CDR2 SVGEGT. CDR3 sequence reads: CASSFGGKNTGELFF. CDR3 nucleotides: TGTGCCAGCAGTTTCGGCGGGAAGAACACCGGGGAGCTGTTTTTT.